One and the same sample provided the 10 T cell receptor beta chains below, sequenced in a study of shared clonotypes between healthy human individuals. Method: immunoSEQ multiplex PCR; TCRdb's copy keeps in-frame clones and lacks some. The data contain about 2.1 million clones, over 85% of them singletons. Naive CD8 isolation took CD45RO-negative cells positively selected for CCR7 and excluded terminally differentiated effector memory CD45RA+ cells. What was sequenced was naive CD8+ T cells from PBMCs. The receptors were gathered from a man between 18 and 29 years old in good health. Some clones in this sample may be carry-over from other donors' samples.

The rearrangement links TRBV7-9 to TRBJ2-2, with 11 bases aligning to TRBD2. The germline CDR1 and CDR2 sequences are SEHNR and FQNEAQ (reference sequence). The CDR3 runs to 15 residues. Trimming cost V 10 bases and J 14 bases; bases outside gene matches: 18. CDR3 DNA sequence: TGTGCCACCTCCCCTACCGGGACTAGCGGCTCAAATCTGTTTTTT. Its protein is CATSPTGTSGSNLFF.

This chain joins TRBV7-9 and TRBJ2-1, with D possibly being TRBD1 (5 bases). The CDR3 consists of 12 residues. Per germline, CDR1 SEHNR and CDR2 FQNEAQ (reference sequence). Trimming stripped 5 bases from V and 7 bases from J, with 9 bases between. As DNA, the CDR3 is TGTGCCAGCAGCCCGGACAAGAATGAGCAGTTCTTC. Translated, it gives CASSPDKNEQFF.

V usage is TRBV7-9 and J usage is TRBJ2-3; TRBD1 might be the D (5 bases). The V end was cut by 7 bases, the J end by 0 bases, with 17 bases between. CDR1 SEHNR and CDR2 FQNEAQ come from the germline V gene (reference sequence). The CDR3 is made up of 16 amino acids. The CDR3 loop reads CASTSLGRPSTDTQYF. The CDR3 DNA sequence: TGTGCCAGCACCTCCTTGGGGCGACCCAGCACAGATACGCAGTATTTT.

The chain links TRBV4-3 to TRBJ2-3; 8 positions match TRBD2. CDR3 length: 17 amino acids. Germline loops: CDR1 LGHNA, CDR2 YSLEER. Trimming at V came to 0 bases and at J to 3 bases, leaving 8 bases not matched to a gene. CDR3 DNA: TGCGCCAGCAGCCAAGATCCGACGGGAGGGGGGACAGATACGCAGTATTTT. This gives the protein CASSQDPTGGGTDTQYF.

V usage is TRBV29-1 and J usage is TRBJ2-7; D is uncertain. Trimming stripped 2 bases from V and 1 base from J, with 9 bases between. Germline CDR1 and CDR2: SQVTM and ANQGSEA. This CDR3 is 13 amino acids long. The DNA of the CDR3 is TGCAGCGTTGAATGGCAGTCGTCCTACGAGCAGTACTTC. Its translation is CSVEWQSSYEQYF.

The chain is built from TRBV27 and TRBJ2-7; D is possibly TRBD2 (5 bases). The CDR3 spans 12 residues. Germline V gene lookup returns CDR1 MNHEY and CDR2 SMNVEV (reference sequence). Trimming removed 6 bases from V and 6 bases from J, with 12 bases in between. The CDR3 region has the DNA TGTGCCAGCAGCCGCGGGTTTGGCGAGCAGTACTTC. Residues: CASSRGFGEQYF.

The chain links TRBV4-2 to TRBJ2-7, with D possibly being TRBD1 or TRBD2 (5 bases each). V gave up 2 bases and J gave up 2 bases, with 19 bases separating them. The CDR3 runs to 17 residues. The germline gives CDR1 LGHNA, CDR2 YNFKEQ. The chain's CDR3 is CASSQLVRDGSTYEQYF. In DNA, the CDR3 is TGTGCCAGCAGCCAACTAGTGAGGGACGGCAGCACCTACGAGCAGTACTTC.

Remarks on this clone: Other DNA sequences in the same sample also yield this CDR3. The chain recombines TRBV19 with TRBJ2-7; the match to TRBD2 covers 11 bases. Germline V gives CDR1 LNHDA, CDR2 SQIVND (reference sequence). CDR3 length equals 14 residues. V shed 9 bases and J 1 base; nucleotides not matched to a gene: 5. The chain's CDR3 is CASSRLAGSYEQYF. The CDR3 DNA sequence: TGTGCCAGCTCCAGACTAGCGGGATCCTACGAGCAGTACTTC.

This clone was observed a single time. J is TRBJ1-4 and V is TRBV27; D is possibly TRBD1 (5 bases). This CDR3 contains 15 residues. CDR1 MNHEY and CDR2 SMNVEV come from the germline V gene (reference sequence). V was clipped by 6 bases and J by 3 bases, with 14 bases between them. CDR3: CASRSGFGANEKLFF. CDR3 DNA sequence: TGTGCCAGCAGATCAGGGTTTGGTGCTAATGAAAAACTGTTTTTT.

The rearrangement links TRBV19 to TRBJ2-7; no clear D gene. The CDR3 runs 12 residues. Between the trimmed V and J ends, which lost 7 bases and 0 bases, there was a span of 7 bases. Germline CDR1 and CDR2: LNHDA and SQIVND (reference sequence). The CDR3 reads CASTDDSYEQYF. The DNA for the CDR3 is TGTGCCAGTACCGATGACTCCTACGAGCAGTACTTC.